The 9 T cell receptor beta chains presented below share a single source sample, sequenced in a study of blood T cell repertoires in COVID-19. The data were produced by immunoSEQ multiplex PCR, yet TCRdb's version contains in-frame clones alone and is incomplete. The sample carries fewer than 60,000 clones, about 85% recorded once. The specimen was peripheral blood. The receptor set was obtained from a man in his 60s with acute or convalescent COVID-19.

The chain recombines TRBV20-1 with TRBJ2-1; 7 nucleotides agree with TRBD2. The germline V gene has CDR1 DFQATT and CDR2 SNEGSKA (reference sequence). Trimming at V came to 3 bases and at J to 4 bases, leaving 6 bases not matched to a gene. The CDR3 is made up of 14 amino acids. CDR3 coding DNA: TGCAGTGCTAGTGAGGCTAGCGGTTACAATGAGCAGTTCTTC. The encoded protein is CSASEASGYNEQFF.

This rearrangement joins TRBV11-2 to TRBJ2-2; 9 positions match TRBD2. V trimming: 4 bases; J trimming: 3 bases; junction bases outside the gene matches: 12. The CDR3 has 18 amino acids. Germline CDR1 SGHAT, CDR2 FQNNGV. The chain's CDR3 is CASSSLRGSGSYTGELFF. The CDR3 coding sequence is TGTGCCAGCAGCTCCCTCCGAGGTAGCGGGAGCTACACCGGGGAGCTGTTTTTT.

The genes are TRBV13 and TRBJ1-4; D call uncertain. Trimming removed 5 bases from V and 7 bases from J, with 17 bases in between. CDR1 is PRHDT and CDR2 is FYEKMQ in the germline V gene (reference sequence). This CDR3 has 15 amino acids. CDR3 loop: CASSDGFYRGEKLFF. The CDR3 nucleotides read TGTGCCAGCAGCGACGGTTTTTATCGCGGTGAAAAACTGTTTTTT.

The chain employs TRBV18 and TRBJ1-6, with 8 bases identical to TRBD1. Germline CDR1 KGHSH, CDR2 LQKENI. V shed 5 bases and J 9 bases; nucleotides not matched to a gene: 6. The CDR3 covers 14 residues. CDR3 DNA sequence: TGTGCCAGCTCAGTCGACAGGGGTAGTTCACCCCTCCACTTT. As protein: CASSVDRGSSPLHF.

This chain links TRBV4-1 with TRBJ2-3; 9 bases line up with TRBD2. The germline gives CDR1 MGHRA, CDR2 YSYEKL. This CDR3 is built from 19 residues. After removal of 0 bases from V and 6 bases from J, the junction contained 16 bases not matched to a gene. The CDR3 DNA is TGCGCCAGCAGCCAAGAGGCCCTCGGACTAGCGCCTTCTGAGGATACGCAGTATTTT. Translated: CASSQEALGLAPSEDTQYF.

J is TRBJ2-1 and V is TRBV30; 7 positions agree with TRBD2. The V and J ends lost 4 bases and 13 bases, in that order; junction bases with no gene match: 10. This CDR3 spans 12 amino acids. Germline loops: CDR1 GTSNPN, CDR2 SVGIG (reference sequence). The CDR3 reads CAWTSTGTTQFF. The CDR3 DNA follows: TGTGCCTGGACGTCTACCGGGACTACCCAGTTCTTC.

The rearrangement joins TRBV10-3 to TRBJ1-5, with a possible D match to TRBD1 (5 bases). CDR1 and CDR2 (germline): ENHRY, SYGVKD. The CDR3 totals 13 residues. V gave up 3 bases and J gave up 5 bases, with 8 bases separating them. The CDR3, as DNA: TGTGCCATCAGTGAAGGCAGGGATCAGCCCCAGCATTTT. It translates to CAISEGRDQPQHF.

The CDR3 region is CASSQDNSGNTIYF. The CDR3 DNA sequence: TGCGCCAGCAGCCAAGATAACTCTGGAAACACCATATATTTT. The gene calls are TRBV4-1 and TRBJ1-3; D is ambiguous. The CDR3 has 14 residues. The V end lost 0 bases, the J end lost 0 bases, and 3 bases lay between the germline ends. In germline, CDR1 is MGHRA, CDR2 YSYEKL.

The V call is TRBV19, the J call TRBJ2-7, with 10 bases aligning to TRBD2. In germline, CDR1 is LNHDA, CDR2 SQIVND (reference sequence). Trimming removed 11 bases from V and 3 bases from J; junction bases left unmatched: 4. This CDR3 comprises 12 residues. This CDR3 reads CASGTSDYEQYF. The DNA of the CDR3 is TGTGCCTCCGGGACTAGCGACTACGAGCAGTACTTC.